The sequence of this TCR beta chain was determined in a study of cytomegalovirus exposure and HLA in healthy donors. PCR primers comprised 60 Vbeta and 13 Jbeta primers. TCRdb keeps only in-frame clones here, not all; method: immunoSEQ multiplex PCR. This table holds about 170,000 clones, almost 75% found once. After removal of 6 bases from V and 5 bases from J, the junction contained 10 bases not matched to a gene. CDR1 is SNHLY, CDR2 FYNNEI, per germline. CDR3 size: 15 residues. General study results and limits: Most CMV-associated TCR beta chains appeared HLA-restricted in a later analysis. Among immune exposure information, only CMV serostatus was available. TCR beta V segments were, for the most part, productive about 87% or about 30% of the time in an earlier analysis.

On this clone: Its antigen is not identified.

The chain uses TRBV2 and TRBJ1-2; 9 bases agree with TRBD1. This receptor was taken from a young woman in good health and CMV-seropositive. The sequenced sample consisted of PBMCs. Written as DNA, the CDR3 is TGTGCCAGCAGCGTACAGGGGGCAGGGGTTTATGGCTACACCTTC. The encoded protein is CASSVQGAGVYGYTF.